This TCR beta chain originates from a study of OX40 agonist ivuxolimab in advanced cancers. Study-level information: From 23 to 79 years was the age range, with a mean of around 57 years, and 65% to 90% were male. Having had anti-PD-1, anti-PD-L1 or anti-CTLA-4 therapy before was allowed, and more than 35% had some. Three patients, one with hepatocellular carcinoma and two with cutaneous melanoma, responded partially. General study findings and limits: Clonal expansion from baseline to week 6 occurred in both CD4+ and CD8+ T cells.

Some clones are missing from TCRdb's copy, which holds only in-frame ones; the method was immunoSEQ multiplex PCR. The top ten hold less than 4.5% of the sample, which has more than 30,000 clones, around 90% seen once. Germline V gene data show CDR1 as SNHLY and CDR2 as FYNNEI. The CDR3 length is 15 residues. V dropped 6 bases and J dropped 0; count of bases not matched to a gene: 4. Turning to this clone: The antigen is not known.

The input for sequencing was CD4+ or CD8+ T cells sorted from blood, taken in a trial of the OX40 agonist ivuxolimab. The receptor was isolated from an adult with an advanced solid tumor such as melanoma, head and neck, liver or kidney cancer. The chain links TRBV2 to TRBJ2-7; 11 positions match TRBD2. CDR3 amino acids: CASSYTSGGSYEQYF. DNA of the CDR3: TGTGCCAGCAGCTATACTAGCGGGGGCTCCTACGAGCAGTACTTC.